These T cell receptor beta chains were read from a single sample in a study of post-analysis software for immune sequencing data. TCRdb re-analysed the PCR reads in MiXCR, keeping a single row per CDR3 protein. The sample contains hundreds of thousands of distinct CDR3 sequences, about 40% of which appear only once. Sequenced material: blood. These receptors were taken from a girl under 18 with multiple sclerosis. Both conserved end residues are part of each CDR3. Each record gives: CDR3 length, J gene, D gene, V gene, clone size, CDR3 protein, CDR3 DNA. The D gene is left open where the match is weak. Where a row states a size, it is once, few, many or the class of an expanded clone; other rows omit it.

CDR3 length: 15; J gene: TRBJ2-3; D gene: .; V gene: TRBV3-1; clone size: once; CDR3 protein: CASSPTGAGTDTQYF; CDR3 DNA: TGTGCCAGCAGCCCAACGGGAGCCGGCACAGATACGCAGTATTTT
CDR3 length: 11; J gene: TRBJ2-1; D gene: .; V gene: TRBV30; clone size: few; CDR3 protein: CAWKTGNEQFF; CDR3 DNA: TGTGCCTGGAAGACCGGCAATGAGCAGTTCTTC
CDR3 length: 16; J gene: TRBJ1-2; D gene: TRBD1; V gene: TRBV5-1; clone size: .; CDR3 protein: CASSLGTDRANYGYTF; CDR3 DNA: TGCGCCAGCAGCTTGGGAACGGACAGGGCTAACTATGGCTACACCTTC
CDR3 length: 15; J gene: TRBJ2-1; D gene: TRBD1; V gene: TRBV3-1; clone size: .; CDR3 protein: CASSQVTGAPDEQFF; CDR3 DNA: TGTGCCAGCAGCCAAGTGACAGGGGCCCCGGATGAGCAGTTCTTC
CDR3 length: 14; J gene: TRBJ2-3; D gene: TRBD1; V gene: TRBV10-3; clone size: few; CDR3 protein: CAISDPQGADTQYF; CDR3 DNA: TGTGCCATCAGTGACCCCCAGGGGGCAGATACGCAGTATTTT
CDR3 length: 17; J gene: TRBJ2-3; D gene: TRBD2; V gene: TRBV13; clone size: few; CDR3 protein: CASTPRGLAELPDTQYF; CDR3 DNA: TGTGCCAGCACCCCCAGAGGGCTAGCGGAACTTCCAGATACGCAGTATTTT
CDR3 length: 14; J gene: TRBJ2-1; D gene: TRBD2; V gene: TRBV19; clone size: .; CDR3 protein: CASSGGRAINEQFF; CDR3 DNA: TGTGCCAGTTCTGGCGGGAGGGCCATCAATGAGCAGTTCTTC
CDR3 length: 14; J gene: TRBJ2-7; D gene: TRBD1; V gene: TRBV12-3/TRBV12-4; clone size: few; CDR3 protein: CASSFGDRGYEQYF; CDR3 DNA: TGTGCCAGCAGTTTCGGGGACAGGGGCTACGAGCAGTACTTC
CDR3 length: 14; J gene: TRBJ1-2; D gene: .; V gene: TRBV10-3; clone size: .; CDR3 protein: CAISDPSTGYGYTF; CDR3 DNA: TGTGCCATCAGTGATCCTTCGACAGGTTATGGCTACACCTTC
CDR3 length: 15; J gene: TRBJ2-1; D gene: TRBD2; V gene: TRBV7-2; clone size: .; CDR3 protein: CASSPLASGYNEQFF; CDR3 DNA: TGTGCCAGCAGCCCTCTGGCTAGCGGGTACAATGAGCAGTTCTTC
CDR3 length: 15; J gene: TRBJ2-3; D gene: TRBD1; V gene: TRBV7-8; clone size: .; CDR3 protein: CASSSRGQGIDTQYF; CDR3 DNA: TGTGCCAGCAGTTCTCGCGGACAGGGTATTGATACGCAGTATTTT
CDR3 length: 14; J gene: TRBJ2-7; D gene: TRBD2; V gene: TRBV3-1; clone size: many; CDR3 protein: CASSTLAEHYEQYF; CDR3 DNA: TGTGCCAGCAGCACGCTAGCGGAACACTACGAGCAGTACTTC
CDR3 length: 16; J gene: TRBJ1-2; D gene: TRBD1; V gene: TRBV5-1; clone size: few; CDR3 protein: CASGTGTGIKTGGYTF; CDR3 DNA: TGCGCCAGCGGCACCGGGACAGGGATAAAGACTGGCGGCTACACCTTC
CDR3 length: 13; J gene: TRBJ2-7; D gene: .; V gene: TRBV12-3/TRBV12-4; clone size: few; CDR3 protein: CASSPDEGYEQYF; CDR3 DNA: TGTGCCAGCAGCCCTGATGAGGGGTACGAGCAGTACTTC
CDR3 length: 15; J gene: TRBJ2-7; D gene: TRBD2; V gene: TRBV27; clone size: .; CDR3 protein: CASSLQAGVGYEQYF; CDR3 DNA: TGTGCCAGCAGTCTTCAAGCGGGAGTGGGGTACGAGCAGTACTTC
CDR3 length: 13; J gene: TRBJ1-2; D gene: TRBD1; V gene: TRBV7-6; clone size: once; CDR3 protein: CASSPQGGRGYTF; CDR3 DNA: TGTGCCAGCAGCCCACAGGGGGGCCGCGGCTACACCTTC
CDR3 length: 16; J gene: TRBJ2-1; D gene: .; V gene: TRBV7-2; clone size: once; CDR3 protein: CASSLEVRSSYNEQFF; CDR3 DNA: TGTGCCAGCAGCTTAGAGGTTAGAAGCTCCTACAATGAGCAGTTCTTC
CDR3 length: 16; J gene: TRBJ2-7; D gene: TRBD2; V gene: TRBV6-6; clone size: .; CDR3 protein: CASRTSGRGSSYEQYF; CDR3 DNA: TGTGCCAGCCGGACTAGCGGGAGGGGGAGCTCCTACGAGCAGTACTTC
CDR3 length: 17; J gene: TRBJ2-1; D gene: TRBD2; V gene: TRBV12-3/TRBV12-4; clone size: few; CDR3 protein: CASSPRVGGMTYNEQFF; CDR3 DNA: TGTGCCAGCAGCCCCCGGGTGGGAGGGATGACCTACAATGAGCAGTTCTTC
CDR3 length: 14; J gene: TRBJ1-1; D gene: .; V gene: TRBV7-2; clone size: few; CDR3 protein: CASKPNRENTEAFF; CDR3 DNA: TGTGCCAGCAAACCCAACAGGGAGAACACTGAAGCTTTCTTT
CDR3 length: 12; J gene: TRBJ1-1; D gene: TRBD1; V gene: TRBV30; clone size: .; CDR3 protein: CAWNRGSLEAFF; CDR3 DNA: TGTGCCTGGAACAGGGGGAGCCTTGAAGCTTTCTTT
CDR3 length: 14; J gene: TRBJ1-1; D gene: .; V gene: TRBV6-5; clone size: .; CDR3 protein: CASKISYGTPEAFF; CDR3 DNA: TGTGCCAGCAAGATCTCTTACGGGACCCCTGAAGCTTTCTTT
CDR3 length: 15; J gene: TRBJ2-7; D gene: .; V gene: TRBV6-5; clone size: .; CDR3 protein: CASSYSIFGSYEQYF; CDR3 DNA: TGTGCCAGCAGTTACTCGATATTCGGCTCCTACGAGCAGTACTTC